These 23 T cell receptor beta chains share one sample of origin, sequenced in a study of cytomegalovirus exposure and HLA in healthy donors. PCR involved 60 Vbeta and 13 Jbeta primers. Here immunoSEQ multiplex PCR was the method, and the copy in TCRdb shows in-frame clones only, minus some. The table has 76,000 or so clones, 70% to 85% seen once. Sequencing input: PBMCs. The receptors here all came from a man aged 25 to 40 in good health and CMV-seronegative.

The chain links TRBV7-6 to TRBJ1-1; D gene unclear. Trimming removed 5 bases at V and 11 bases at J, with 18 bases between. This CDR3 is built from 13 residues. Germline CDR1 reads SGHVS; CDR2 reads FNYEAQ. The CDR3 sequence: CASSPSWSGKAFF. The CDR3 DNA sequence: TGTGCCAGCAGCCCAAGCTGGTCGGGGAAGGCTTTCTTT. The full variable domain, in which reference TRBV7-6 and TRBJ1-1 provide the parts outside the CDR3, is GAGVSQSPRYKVTKRGQDVALRCDPISGHVSLYWYRQALGQGPEFLTYFNYEAQQDKSGLPNDRFSAERPEGSISTLTIQRTEQRDSAMYRCASSPSWSGKAFFGQGTRLTVV.

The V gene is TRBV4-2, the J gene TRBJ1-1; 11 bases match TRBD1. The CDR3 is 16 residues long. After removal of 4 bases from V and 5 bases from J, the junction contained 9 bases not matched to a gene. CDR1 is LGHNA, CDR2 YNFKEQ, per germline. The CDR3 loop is CASSLGDRGRKTEAFF. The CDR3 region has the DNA TGTGCCAGCAGCCTGGGGGACAGGGGGAGAAAGACTGAAGCTTTCTTT.

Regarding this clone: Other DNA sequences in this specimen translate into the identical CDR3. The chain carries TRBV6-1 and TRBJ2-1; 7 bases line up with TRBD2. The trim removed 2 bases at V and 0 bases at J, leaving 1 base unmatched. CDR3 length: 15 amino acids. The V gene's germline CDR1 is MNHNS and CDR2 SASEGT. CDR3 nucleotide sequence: TGTGCCAGCAGTGAATTAGCGGGCTCCTACAATGAGCAGTTCTTC. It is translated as CASSELAGSYNEQFF.

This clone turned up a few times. The CDR3 reads CSVESPTTTGELFF. The CDR3 DNA sequence: TGCAGCGTCGAGTCCCCCACTACCACCGGGGAGCTGTTTTTT. J is TRBJ2-2 and V is TRBV29-1, with D uncertain. The germline V gene has CDR1 SQVTM and CDR2 ANQGSEA. The CDR3 loop spans 14 amino acids. Trimming pared 6 bases from V and 4 bases from J, leaving 15 bases between.

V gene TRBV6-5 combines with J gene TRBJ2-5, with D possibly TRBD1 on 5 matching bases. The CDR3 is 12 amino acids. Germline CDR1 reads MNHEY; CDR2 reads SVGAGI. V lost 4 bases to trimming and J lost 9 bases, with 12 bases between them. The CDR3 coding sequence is TGTGCCAGCAGTTTTCGACAGTCGGCCCAGTACTTC. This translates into CASSFRQSAQYF.

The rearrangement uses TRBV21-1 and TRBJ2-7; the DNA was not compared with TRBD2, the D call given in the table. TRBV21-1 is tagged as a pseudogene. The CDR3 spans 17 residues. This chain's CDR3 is CASSKASLARSSYEQYF. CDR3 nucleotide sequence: TGTGCCAGCAGCAAAGCCTCTCTAGCTAGGAGCTCCTACGAGCAGTACTTC.

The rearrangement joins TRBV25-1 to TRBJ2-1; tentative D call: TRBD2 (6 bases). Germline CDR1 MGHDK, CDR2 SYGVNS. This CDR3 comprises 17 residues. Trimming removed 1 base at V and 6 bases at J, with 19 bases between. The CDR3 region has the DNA TGTGCCAGCAGTGAATTACTCGCGGGAATCGGGGTCAATGAGCAGTTCTTC. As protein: CASSELLAGIGVNEQFF.

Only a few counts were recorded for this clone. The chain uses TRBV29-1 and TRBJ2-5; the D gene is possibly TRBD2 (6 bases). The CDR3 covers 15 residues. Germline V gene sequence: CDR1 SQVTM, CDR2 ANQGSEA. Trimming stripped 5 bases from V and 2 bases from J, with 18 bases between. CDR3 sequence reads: CSVQRSGVGQETQYF. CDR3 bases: TGCAGCGTTCAGAGGTCGGGAGTCGGACAAGAGACCCAGTACTTC.

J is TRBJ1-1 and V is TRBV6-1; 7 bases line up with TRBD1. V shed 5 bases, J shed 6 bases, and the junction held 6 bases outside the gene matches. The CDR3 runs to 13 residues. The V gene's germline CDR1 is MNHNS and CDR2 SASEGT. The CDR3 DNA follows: TGTGCCAGCAGTCCTAGGGGGCTGGCTGAAGCTTTCTTT. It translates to CASSPRGLAEAFF.

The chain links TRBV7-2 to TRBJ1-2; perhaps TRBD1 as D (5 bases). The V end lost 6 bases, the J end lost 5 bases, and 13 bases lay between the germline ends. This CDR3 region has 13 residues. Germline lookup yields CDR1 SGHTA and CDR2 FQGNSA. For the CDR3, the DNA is TGTGCCAGCAGTGGGAGGGGTCGGTATGGCTACACCTTC. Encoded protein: CASSGRGRYGYTF. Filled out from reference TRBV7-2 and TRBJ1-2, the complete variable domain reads GAGVSQSPSNKVTEKGKDVELRCDPISGHTALYWYRQSLGQGLEFLIYFQGNSAPDKSGLPSDRFSAERTGGSVSTLTIQRTQQEDSAVYLCASSGRGRYGYTFGSGTRLTVV.

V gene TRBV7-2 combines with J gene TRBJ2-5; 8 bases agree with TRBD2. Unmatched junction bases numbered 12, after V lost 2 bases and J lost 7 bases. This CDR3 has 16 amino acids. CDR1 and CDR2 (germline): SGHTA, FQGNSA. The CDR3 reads CASSLPERGGRGTQYF. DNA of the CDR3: TGTGCCAGCAGCTTACCGGAACGGGGGGGACGGGGGACCCAGTACTTC.

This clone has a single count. Here the CDR3 reads CASSDTPGGAETQYF. The DNA for the CDR3 is TGTGCCAGCAGCGACACTCCAGGGGGCGCAGAGACCCAGTACTTC. V gene TRBV6-1 combines with J gene TRBJ2-5; 8 bases match TRBD1. With 6 bases clipped from V and 4 bases from J, the junction kept 10 bases outside the gene matches. The CDR3 has 15 amino acids. The V gene's germline CDR1 is MNHNS and CDR2 SASEGT.

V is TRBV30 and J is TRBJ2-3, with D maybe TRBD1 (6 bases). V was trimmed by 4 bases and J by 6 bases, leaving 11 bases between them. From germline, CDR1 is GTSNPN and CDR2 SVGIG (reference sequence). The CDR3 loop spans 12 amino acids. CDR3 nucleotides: TGTGCCTGGACCAGGGGCCCCGATACGCAGTATTTT. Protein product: CAWTRGPDTQYF.

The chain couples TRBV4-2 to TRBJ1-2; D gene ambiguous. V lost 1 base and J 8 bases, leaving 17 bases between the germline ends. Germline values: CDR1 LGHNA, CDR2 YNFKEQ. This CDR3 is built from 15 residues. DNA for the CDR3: TGTGCCAGCAGCCAAGTGGCACGAGGGCTGGGGGGCTACACCTTC. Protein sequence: CASSQVARGLGGYTF.

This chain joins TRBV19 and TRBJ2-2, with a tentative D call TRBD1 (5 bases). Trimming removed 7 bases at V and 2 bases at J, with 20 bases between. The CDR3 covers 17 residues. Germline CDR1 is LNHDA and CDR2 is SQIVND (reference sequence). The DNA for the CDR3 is TGTGCCAGTACCCCCCCTTGGGGAAGGGGAAACACCGGGGAGCTGTTTTTT. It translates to CASTPPWGRGNTGELFF.

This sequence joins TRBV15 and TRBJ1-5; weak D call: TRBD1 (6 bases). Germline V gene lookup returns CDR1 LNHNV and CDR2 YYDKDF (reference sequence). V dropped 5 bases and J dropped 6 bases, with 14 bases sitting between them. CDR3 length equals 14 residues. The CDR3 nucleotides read TGTGCCACCAGCGAGGGGGTAATAGGTCAGCCCCAGCATTTT. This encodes CATSEGVIGQPQHF. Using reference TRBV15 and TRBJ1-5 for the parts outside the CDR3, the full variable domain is DAMVIQNPRYQVTQFGKPVTLSCSQTLNHNVMYWYQQKSSQAPKLLFHYYDKDFNNEADTPDNFQSRRPNTSFCFLDIRSPGLGDTAMYLCATSEGVIGQPQHFGDGTRLSIL.

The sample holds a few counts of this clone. The CDR3 loop reads CASSRAAGPNQPQHF. The CDR3 coding sequence is TGTGCCAGTAGTCGTGCTGCGGGACCAAATCAGCCCCAGCATTTT. V is TRBV19 and J is TRBJ1-5, with D possibly matching TRBD1 (5 bases). The CDR3 contains 15 residues. V lost 5 bases and J 4 bases, leaving 15 bases between the germline ends. CDR1 and CDR2 from the germline V gene are LNHDA and SQIVND (reference sequence).

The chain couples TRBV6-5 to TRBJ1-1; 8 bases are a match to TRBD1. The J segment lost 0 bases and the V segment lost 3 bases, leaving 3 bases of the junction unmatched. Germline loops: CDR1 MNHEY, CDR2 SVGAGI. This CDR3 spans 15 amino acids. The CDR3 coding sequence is TGTGCCAGCAGTTATGGGGACAGGATGAACACTGAAGCTTTCTTT. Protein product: CASSYGDRMNTEAFF.

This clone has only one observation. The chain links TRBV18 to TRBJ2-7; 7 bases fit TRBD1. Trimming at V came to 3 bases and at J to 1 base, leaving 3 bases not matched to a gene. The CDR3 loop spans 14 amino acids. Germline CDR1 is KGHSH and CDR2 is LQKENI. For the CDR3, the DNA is TGTGCCAGCTCACCTATGGGACAGTCCTACGAGCAGTACTTC. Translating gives CASSPMGQSYEQYF.

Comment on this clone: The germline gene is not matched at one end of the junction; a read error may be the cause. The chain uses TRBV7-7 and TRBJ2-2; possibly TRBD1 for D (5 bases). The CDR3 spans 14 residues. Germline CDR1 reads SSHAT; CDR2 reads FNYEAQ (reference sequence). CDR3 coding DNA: TGTGCTAGCAGCTCACCCCAGGGTTCCGGGGAGCTGTTTTTT. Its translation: CASSSPQGSGELFF.

CDR3 in amino acids: CASSIGQGAYEQYF. Written as DNA, the CDR3 is TGTGCCAGCAGCATTGGGCAGGGGGCCTACGAGCAGTACTTC. The chain joins TRBV5-4 to TRBJ2-7; 7 nucleotides align to TRBD1. The CDR3 is 14 amino acids. J was trimmed by 2 bases and V by 4 bases; bases with no gene match: 6. Germline V gene data show CDR1 as SGHNT and CDR2 as YYREEE (reference sequence).

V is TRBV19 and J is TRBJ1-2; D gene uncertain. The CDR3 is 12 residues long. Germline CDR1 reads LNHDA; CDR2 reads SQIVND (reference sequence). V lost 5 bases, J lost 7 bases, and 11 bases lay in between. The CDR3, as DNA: TGTGCCAGTAGTTATCTTGGAGGTGGCTACACCTTC. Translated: CASSYLGGGYTF.

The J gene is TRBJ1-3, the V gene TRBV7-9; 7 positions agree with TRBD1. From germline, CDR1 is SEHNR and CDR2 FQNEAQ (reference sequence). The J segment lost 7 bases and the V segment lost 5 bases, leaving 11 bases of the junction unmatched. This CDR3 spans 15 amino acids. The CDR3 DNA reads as TGTGCCAGCAGCACCCATCAGGGGGGCCGGAACACCATATATTTT. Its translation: CASSTHQGGRNTIYF.